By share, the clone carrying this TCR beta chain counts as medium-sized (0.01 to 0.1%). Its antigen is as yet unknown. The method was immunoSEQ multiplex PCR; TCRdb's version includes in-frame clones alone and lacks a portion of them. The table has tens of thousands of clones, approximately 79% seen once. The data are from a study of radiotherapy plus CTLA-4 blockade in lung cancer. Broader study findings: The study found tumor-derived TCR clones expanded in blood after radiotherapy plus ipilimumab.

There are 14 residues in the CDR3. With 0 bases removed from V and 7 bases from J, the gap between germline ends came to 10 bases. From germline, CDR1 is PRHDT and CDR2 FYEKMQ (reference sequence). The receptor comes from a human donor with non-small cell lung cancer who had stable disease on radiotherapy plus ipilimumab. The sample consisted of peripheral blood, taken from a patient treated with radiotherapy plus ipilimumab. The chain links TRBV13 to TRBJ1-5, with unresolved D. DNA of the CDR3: TGTGCCAGCAGCTTAGGCAAAGGGAAGCAGCCCCAGCATTTT. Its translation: CASSLGKGKQPQHF.